The clone carrying this T cell receptor (beta chain) was observed many times. Its antigen remains unknown. Semi-nested PCR with Nested Universal Primer A followed constant-region reverse priming of full-length variable regions. TCRdb processed the 5' RACE reads anew with MiXCR; each CDR3 protein has one entry. The table lists just under 65,000 distinct CDR3 sequences, roughly 23% of them singletons, with about 3% in the top ten. Points from the study as a whole: Larger-cohort validation covered only one TCR beta V-J rearrangement. Tumor memory CD4+ T cell TCR gene usage clustered with blood and lymph node memory CD4+ cells and lymph node naive CD4+ cells. Tumor Treg TCRs overlapped most with tumor naive CD4+ cells.

This receptor was obtained from a female donor with breast cancer. The specimen was memory CD4+ T cells sorted from a lymph node. The subset: memory CD4+ T cells, CD4+CD45RO+CD25-.

As DNA, the CDR3 is TGCGCCAGCAAACGTGAGGGGGGCGAATTTGACTATGGCTACACCTTC. Its protein product is CASKREGGEFDYGYTF. This chain connects TRBV5-1 to TRBJ1-2, with D possibly matching TRBD1 (6 bases). The CDR3 has 16 amino acids. The V gene lost 6 bases and the J gene lost 3 bases, with 21 bases spanning the gap. Germline V gene lookup returns CDR1 SGHRS and CDR2 YFSETQ.